Below are 28 T cell receptor beta chains sequenced from a single sample in a study of T cells in Graves' hyperthyroidism and ophthalmopathy. RNA transcripts served as the template for amplifying TCR beta CDR3 regions. In the first-round RT-PCR of the TCR CDR3, the HTBI primer set was used. TCRdb called the multiplex PCR reads again in MiXCR, with one record for every CDR3 protein. The sample contains hundreds of thousands of distinct CDR3 sequences, 45% of which appear only once. The sample taken for sequencing was peripheral blood or thyroid tissue (not recorded which). The source is an adult man with Graves' disease, either hyperthyroidism or ophthalmopathy (not recorded which).

The gene calls are TRBV10-3 and TRBJ2-3; 10 positions match TRBD1. V lost 3 bases, J lost 6 bases, and 9 bases stayed unmatched. CDR3 length: 16 residues. CDR1 and CDR2 (germline): ENHRY, SYGVKD. CDR3 coding DNA: TGTGCCATCAGTGATCTTCAGGGACAGGGGACGGATACGCAGTATTTT. Translated, it gives CAISDLQGQGTDTQYF.

This clonotype showed up just once. The chain is built from TRBV7-2 and TRBJ1-6; unclear D gene. The V gene's germline CDR1 is SGHTA and CDR2 FQGNSA. V shed 5 bases and J shed 7 bases, with 9 bases lying between them. This CDR3 comprises 13 residues. The CDR3 DNA follows: TGTGCCAGCAGCCCGCGGACGAATTCACCCCTCCACTTT. Protein product: CASSPRTNSPLHF.

The rearrangement uses TRBV6-1 and TRBJ2-7; D call uncertain. V lost 6 bases and J lost 2, with 11 bases in between. The CDR3 consists of 13 residues. Germline V CDR1 and CDR2: MNHNS, SASEGT. DNA for the CDR3: TGTGCCAGCAGGGCGAGCAATCCCTACGAGCAGTACTTC. It specifies CASRASNPYEQYF.

This clonotype was detected only a few times. V and J are TRBV3-1 and TRBJ1-2; no clear D. Germline-derived CDR1 and CDR2 are LGHDT and YNNKEL (reference sequence). CDR3 size: 12 residues. V was trimmed by 1 base and J by 8 bases, leaving 8 bases between them. The CDR3 nucleotides read TGTGCCAGCAGCCAAGTTCGGGAGGGCTACACCTTC. Its protein is CASSQVREGYTF.

Only a few counts were recorded for this clonotype. The rearrangement links TRBV28 to TRBJ1-5; no clear D. Germline CDR1 reads MDHEN; CDR2 reads SYDVKM. The CDR3 is 12 amino acids. With 8 bases removed from V and 3 bases from J, the gap between germline ends came to 8 bases. For the CDR3, the DNA is TGTGCCAGCGTTGGAGACAATCAGCCCCAGCATTTT. Its translation: CASVGDNQPQHF.

The chain employs TRBV19 and TRBJ2-2; D may correspond to TRBD1 or TRBD2 (5 bases each). The CDR3 is 15 residues long. From germline, CDR1 is LNHDA and CDR2 SQIVND (reference sequence). The germline V and J ends were trimmed by 7 bases and 6 bases, with 18 bases remaining between them. Here the CDR3 reads CASKPTLGVAGELFF. In DNA form, the CDR3 reads TGTGCCAGTAAGCCCACCTTGGGGGTCGCCGGGGAGCTGTTTTTT.

The sample holds a few counts of this clonotype. J is TRBJ2-7 and V is TRBV5-1; 7 bases are a match to TRBD2. Trimming at V came to 0 bases and at J to 1 base, leaving 4 bases not matched to a gene. Germline CDR1 reads SGHRS; CDR2 reads YFSETQ. The CDR3 has 15 residues. The CDR3 DNA reads as TGCGCCAGCAGCTTGGCACTAGCGAATTCCTACGAGCAGTACTTC. Amino acid sequence: CASSLALANSYEQYF.

V and J are TRBV15 and TRBJ1-1, with 8 positions matching TRBD1. The germline V gene has CDR1 LNHNV and CDR2 YYDKDF (reference sequence). Unmatched junction bases numbered 5, after V lost 4 bases and J lost 4 bases. This CDR3 comprises 14 residues. In nucleotides, the CDR3 is TGTGCCACCAGCATACCGACAGGGGCCACTGAAGCTTTCTTT. Translated: CATSIPTGATEAFF.

This clonotype was counted many times. This chain connects TRBV7-8 to TRBJ1-4, with D uncertain. Germline V gene sequence: CDR1 SGHVS, CDR2 FQNEAQ. There are 13 residues in the CDR3. With 5 bases removed from V and 4 bases from J, the gap between germline ends came to 8 bases. The CDR3, as DNA: TGTGCCAGCAGCCTACCGAGTAATGAAAAACTGTTTTTT. Translation gives CASSLPSNEKLFF.

The table lists this clonotype with a few counts. The chain carries TRBV6-6 and TRBJ1-5, with TRBD1 identical over 7 bases. CDR3 length: 15 residues. The junction had 9 bases not matched to a gene; V was cut back by 6 bases and J by 4 bases. Germline lookup yields CDR1 MNHNY and CDR2 SVGAGI (reference sequence). Here the CDR3 DNA reads TGTGCCAGCAGCTTAAGGACAGGCGTTAATCAGCCCCAGCATTTT. It encodes CASSLRTGVNQPQHF.

The chain employs TRBV5-1 and TRBJ2-7; 11 nucleotides align to TRBD1. The germline V gene has CDR1 SGHRS and CDR2 YFSETQ. CDR3 length: 14 residues. Unmatched junction bases numbered 5, after V lost 4 bases and J lost 5 bases. CDR3 amino acids: CASSLSGQGDEQYF. In DNA form, the CDR3 reads TGCGCCAGCAGCCTTTCGGGACAGGGGGACGAGCAGTACTTC.

This clonotype was counted at least ten times. CDR3 sequence (DNA): TGCGCCAGCAGTTATGGACAGCTCTCTGGAAACACCATATATTTT. Residues: CASSYGQLSGNTIYF. V and J are TRBV5-1 and TRBJ1-3, with D tentatively TRBD1 (6 bases). The V and J ends lost 5 bases and 0 bases respectively, with 12 bases between them. The CDR3 runs 15 residues. Looked up from germline, CDR1 is SGHRS and CDR2 is YFSETQ.

This chain uses TRBV15 with TRBJ2-7; 11 bases agree with TRBD1. The CDR3 runs 17 residues. The J segment lost 3 bases and the V segment lost 2 bases, leaving 9 bases of the junction unmatched. Germline V CDR1 and CDR2: LNHNV, YYDKDF (reference sequence). The CDR3 bases are TGTGCCACCAGCAGAACTGCCCGGGACAGGGGGGACTACGAGCAGTACTTC. Its protein product is CATSRTARDRGDYEQYF. Together with reference TRBV15 and TRBJ2-7, the CDR3 gives the full variable domain: DAMVIQNPRYQVTQFGKPVTLSCSQTLNHNVMYWYQQKSSQAPKLLFHYYDKDFNNEADTPDNFQSRRPNTSFCFLDIRSPGLGDTAMYLCATSRTARDRGDYEQYFGPGTRLTVT.

This clonotype was seen ten or more times. V is TRBV29-1 and J is TRBJ2-5, with D unclear. V lost 5 bases, J lost 5 bases, and 9 bases lay in between. CDR1 is SQVTM and CDR2 is ANQGSEA in the germline V gene. This CDR3 has 11 amino acids. CDR3 sequence: CSVRGQETQYF. CDR3 bases: TGCAGCGTTCGTGGTCAGGAGACCCAGTACTTC.

Many counts were recorded for this clonotype. The rearrangement uses TRBV29-1 and TRBJ1-1, with a weak D call TRBD1 (6 bases). The V and J ends lost 5 bases and 4 bases respectively, with 11 bases between them. Germline-derived CDR1 and CDR2 are SQVTM and ANQGSEA. CDR3 size: 12 residues. CDR3 region: CSVLGAGTEAFF. The DNA for the CDR3 is TGCAGCGTTTTGGGGGCCGGCACTGAAGCTTTCTTT.

This clonotype was seen at least ten times. The rearrangement links TRBV29-1 to TRBJ1-1; no clear D gene. This CDR3 region has 12 residues. Germline V lookup: CDR1 SQVTM, CDR2 ANQGSEA. V lost 3 bases and J 5 bases, leaving 10 bases between the germline ends. CDR3 nucleotides: TGCAGCGTTGAGGCCCTGGATACTGAAGCTTTCTTT. Its translation is CSVEALDTEAFF.

The chain carries TRBV19 and TRBJ1-3; D is undetermined. V dropped 7 bases and J dropped 8 bases, with 21 bases sitting between them. Per the germline V gene, CDR1 is LNHDA and CDR2 is SQIVND (reference sequence). The length of the CDR3 is 15 residues. Written as DNA, the CDR3 is TGTGCCAGTATGCGCCGGGCCGCGGTACGGGACACCATATATTTT. Encoded protein: CASMRRAAVRDTIYF. The full variable domain, with the rest looked up from reference TRBV19 and TRBJ1-3, is DGGITQSPKYLFRKEGQNVTLSCEQNLNHDAMYWYRQDPGQGLRLIYYSQIVNDFQKGDIAEGYSVSREKKESFPLTVTSAQKNPTAFYLCASMRRAAVRDTIYFGEGSWLTVV.

This clonotype has at least ten counts. This sequence joins TRBV2 and TRBJ2-5; D not certain. The germline V gene has CDR1 SNHLY and CDR2 FYNNEI. Trimming cost V 1 base and J 3 bases, with 6 bases left between them. The CDR3 has 13 amino acids. CDR3 DNA sequence: TGTGCCAGCAGTGAAGATAGGAAAGAGACCCAGTACTTC. Protein sequence: CASSEDRKETQYF.

The rearrangement joins TRBV7-8 to TRBJ1-5; the match to TRBD1 covers 7 bases. V was pared by 5 bases and J by 9 bases, with 7 bases of the junction left unmatched. The V gene's germline CDR1 is SGHVS and CDR2 FQNEAQ. CDR3 length: 13 residues. Here the CDR3 reads CASSHDRDRPQHF. For the CDR3, the DNA is TGTGCCAGCAGCCACGACCGGGACAGGCCCCAGCATTTT.

The chain uses TRBV15 and TRBJ2-2; D call uncertain. The CDR3 consists of 12 residues. Germline V gene lookup returns CDR1 LNHNV and CDR2 YYDKDF (reference sequence). Trimming took off 1 base at V and 8 bases at J, with 5 bases between the two ends. This CDR3 reads CATSRVGGELFF. In DNA, the CDR3 is TGTGCCACCAGCAGAGTAGGAGGGGAGCTGTTTTTT. Based on the CDR3 plus reference TRBV15 and TRBJ2-2, the full variable domain is DAMVIQNPRYQVTQFGKPVTLSCSQTLNHNVMYWYQQKSSQAPKLLFHYYDKDFNNEADTPDNFQSRRPNTSFCFLDIRSPGLGDTAMYLCATSRVGGELFFGEGSRLTVL.

The chain is built from TRBV25-1 and TRBJ2-7; no reliable D call. Germline assignment: CDR1 MGHDK and CDR2 SYGVNS. The CDR3 extends over 16 amino acids. Trimming left V 4 bases short and J 2 bases short, with 18 bases between. The CDR3 DNA sequence: TGTGCCAGCAGTGGCGTCTTAATGGGCCGAACCTACGAGCAGTACTTC. The encoded protein is CASSGVLMGRTYEQYF.

The chain recombines TRBV7-3 with TRBJ2-5; 7 nucleotides agree with TRBD1. CDR1 and CDR2 (germline): SGHTA, FQGTGA. The CDR3 contains 13 residues. V lost 6 bases to trimming and J lost 5 bases; unmatched junction nucleotides: 6. CDR3 region: CASSAMDRETQYF. The CDR3 DNA follows: TGTGCCAGCAGTGCGATGGACAGGGAGACCCAGTACTTC. Looking up the rest from reference TRBV7-3 and TRBJ2-5 gives the full variable domain: GAGVSQTPSNKVTEKGKYVELRCDPISGHTALYWYRQSLGQGPEFLIYFQGTGAADDSGLPNDRFFAVRPEGSVSTLKIQRTERGDSAVYLCASSAMDRETQYFGPGTRLLVL.

As regards this clonotype: Sequence at one end of the junction differs from germline and may be a read error. This chain uses TRBV15 with TRBJ2-7; D perhaps matches TRBD2 (5 bases). The CDR3 sequence is 14 residues long. In germline, CDR1 is LNHNV, CDR2 YYDKDF (reference sequence). The chain's CDR3 is CATSTRLVTGELYF. In nucleotides, the CDR3 is TGTGCCACCAGCACTAGACTCGTGACCGGGGAGCTGTACTTC.

The chain is built from TRBV20-1 and TRBJ2-7; TRBD2 matches 7 bases. CDR1 and CDR2 from the germline V gene are DFQATT and SNEGSKA (reference sequence). J was trimmed by 5 bases and V by 6 bases; bases with no gene match: 13. The CDR3 has 14 residues. CDR3 coding DNA: TGCAGTGCCCAGAGTAGTGGCGGGAGCCACGAGCAGTACTTC. Translating it yields CSAQSSGGSHEQYF.

The count of this clonotype is one. The DNA for the CDR3 is TGTGCCAGCAGTGCTCGTGGGGGCGGCAATCAGCCCCAGCATTTT. Protein product: CASSARGGGNQPQHF. This rearrangement joins TRBV25-1 to TRBJ1-5; D is perhaps TRBD1 (6 bases). The CDR3 is 15 amino acids. Germline CDR1 is MGHDK and CDR2 is SYGVNS. V lost 4 bases, J lost 2 bases, and 12 bases lay in between. The full variable domain, with the rest looked up from reference TRBV25-1 and TRBJ1-5, is EADIYQTPRYLVIGTGKKITLECSQTMGHDKMYWYQQDPGMELHLIHYSYGVNSTEKGDLSSESTVSRIRTEHFPLTLESARPSHTSQYLCASSARGGGNQPQHFGDGTRLSIL.

Turning to this clonotype: Mismatch with germline at one junction end may stem from a read error. The chain is built from TRBV4-1 and TRBJ2-7, with D unclear. Germline CDR1 MGHRA, CDR2 YSYEKL. This CDR3 has 13 residues. In nucleotides, the CDR3 is TGTGCCAGCAGCCAAGAAATGAGGTTCCAACGAGACTTC. Its translation: CASSQEMRFQRDF.

The chain carries TRBV9 and TRBJ2-7; 12 bases line up with TRBD1. V lost 4 bases, J lost 5 bases, and 7 bases stayed unmatched. Germline V gene data show CDR1 as SGDLS and CDR2 as YYNGEE. The CDR3 runs 15 residues. CDR3 coding DNA: TGTGCCAGCAGCTCGGGGACAGGGGGCTTACACGAGCAGTACTTC. Translated, it gives CASSSGTGGLHEQYF.

About this clonotype: A junction end diverges from the germline sequence, so it may reflect a read error. The chain couples TRBV24-1 to TRBJ1-5; a weak D match, TRBD1 (6 bases). CDR1 is KGHDR and CDR2 is SFDVKD in the germline V gene. CDR3 length: 15 residues. The CDR3 DNA follows: TGTGCCAGCAGTTTTGGTTCAGGGGACAATCAGCCCCAGCATTTT. Translation gives CASSFGSGDNQPQHF.